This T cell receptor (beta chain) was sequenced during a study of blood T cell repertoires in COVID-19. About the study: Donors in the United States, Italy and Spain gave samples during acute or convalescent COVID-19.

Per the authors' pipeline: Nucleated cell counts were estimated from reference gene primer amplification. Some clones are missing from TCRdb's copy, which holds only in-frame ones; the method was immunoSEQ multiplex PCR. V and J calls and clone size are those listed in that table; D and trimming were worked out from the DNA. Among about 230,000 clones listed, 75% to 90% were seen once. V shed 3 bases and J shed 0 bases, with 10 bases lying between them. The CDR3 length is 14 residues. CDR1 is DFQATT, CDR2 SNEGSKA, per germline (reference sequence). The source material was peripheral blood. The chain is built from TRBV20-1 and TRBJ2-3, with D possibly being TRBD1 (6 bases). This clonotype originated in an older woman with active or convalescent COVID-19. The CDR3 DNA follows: TGCAGTGCTAGTCCGAGGGGGAGCACAGATACGCAGTATTTT. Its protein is CSASPRGSTDTQYF.